Described below is a single T cell receptor (beta chain) sequence and its context. What it recognizes is unknown. The data belong to a study of T-cell memory formation after mild COVID-19. Study-level points and caveats: Of the contracting clones, CD4+ ones lay mainly in CM and EM, and CD8+ ones in EMRA. Confirmation was lacking for SARS-CoV-2 specificity of second-wave clones that peaked on day 37. That cross-reactive memory joined was suggested by some responding clones appearing in pre-infection memory.

TCRdb redid the calling of the 5' RACE reads with MiXCR, one entry per CDR3 protein. This table has fewer than 250,000 distinct CDR3 sequences, about 18% appearing once. The germline V and J ends were trimmed by 5 bases and 5 bases, with 21 bases remaining between them. There are 16 residues in the CDR3. Germline loops: CDR1 SGHTA, CDR2 FQGNSA. The clonotype originates from an adult woman who had mild COVID-19 (a few samples of this study predate the infection). Cell type and time point are not known. Input material: PBMCs or a T cell subset sorted from them (not recorded which). This rearrangement joins TRBV7-2 to TRBJ1-2; no firm D call. The CDR3 sequence: CASSQGISAVSYGYTF. The CDR3 DNA is TGTGCCAGCAGCCAAGGTATCTCGGCAGTATCGTATGGCTACACCTTC.